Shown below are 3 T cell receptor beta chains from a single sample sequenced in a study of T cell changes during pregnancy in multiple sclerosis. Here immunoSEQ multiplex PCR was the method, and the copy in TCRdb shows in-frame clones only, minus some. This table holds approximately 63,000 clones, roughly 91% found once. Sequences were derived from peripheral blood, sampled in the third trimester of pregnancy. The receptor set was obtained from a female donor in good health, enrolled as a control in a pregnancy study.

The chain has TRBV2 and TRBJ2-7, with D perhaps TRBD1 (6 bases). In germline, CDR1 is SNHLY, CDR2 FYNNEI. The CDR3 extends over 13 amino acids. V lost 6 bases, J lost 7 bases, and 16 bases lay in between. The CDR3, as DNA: TGTGCCAGCAGAGGACAGACGCCCCGGGAGCAGTACTTC. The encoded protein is CASRGQTPREQYF. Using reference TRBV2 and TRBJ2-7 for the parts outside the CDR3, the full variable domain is EPEVTQTPSHQVTQMGQEVILRCVPISNHLYFYWYRQILGQKVEFLVSFYNNEISEKSEIFDDQFSVERPDGSNFTLKIRSTKLEDSAMYFCASRGQTPREQYFGPGTRLTVT.

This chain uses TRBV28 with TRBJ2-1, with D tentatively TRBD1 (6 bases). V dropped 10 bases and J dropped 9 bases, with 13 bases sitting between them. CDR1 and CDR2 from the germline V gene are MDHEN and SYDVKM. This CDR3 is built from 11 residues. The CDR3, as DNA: TGTGCCATACAACAGGGACGTGAGCAGTTCTTC. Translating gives CAIQQGREQFF.

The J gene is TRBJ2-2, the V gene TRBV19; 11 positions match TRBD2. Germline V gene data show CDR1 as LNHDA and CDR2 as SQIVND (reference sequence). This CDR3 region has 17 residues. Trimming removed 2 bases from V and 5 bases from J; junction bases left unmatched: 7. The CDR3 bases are TGTGCCAGTAGTATACGGCCTAGCGGGAGGATTACCGGGGAGCTGTTTTTT. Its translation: CASSIRPSGRITGELFF.